The present entry profiles one TCR beta chain with its context. The length of the CDR3 is 13 residues. Germline loops: CDR1 SEHNR, CDR2 FQNEAQ (reference sequence). With 5 bases removed from V and 5 bases from J, the gap between germline ends came to 10 bases. Time point of the sample: patch test 2, 6 weeks after DPC sensitization. Documented treatment: therapeutic diphenylcyclopropenone sensitization with weekly scalp DPC. This sample was included in a study of human T cells and chemical hapten exposure. TCRdb used MiXCR to reprocess the RACE reads, holding one entry per CDR3 protein. The data show about 140,000 distinct CDR3 sequences, with approximately 12% seen just once and less than 1.5% held by the top ten.

Sequencing was performed on whole blood, taken in connection with sensitization to the hapten diphenylcyclopropenone (DPC). V gene TRBV7-9 combines with J gene TRBJ1-5; no clear D. The clonotype originates from a woman aged 50 to 65 with alopecia areata. Some clones in this sample may be carry-over from other donors' samples. CDR3 nucleotide sequence: TGTGCCAGCAGCGCCGCAGTAGATCAGCCCCAGCATTTT. It translates to CASSAAVDQPQHF.